Detailed here is one T cell receptor beta chain. The target antigen is unknown. This sample was taken from a study of cytomegalovirus exposure and HLA in healthy donors. The CDR3 covers 15 residues. V was clipped by 5 bases and J by 12 bases; unmatched bases: 11. CDR1 MDHEN and CDR2 SYDVKM come from the germline V gene. Study-wide results and caveats: In an earlier analysis, in some 500 donors, most V segments appeared productive either ~87% or ~30% of the time. Investigators reported 164 TCR beta chains as tied to cytomegalovirus. Later analysis showed TCR association rates varying by HLA locus, highest for DRB1 and lowest for HLA-C. Accurate predictions that matched the HLA-A and HLA-B alleles of most subjects were reportedly made from TCR beta sequences.

A multiplex PCR was run with 60 Vbeta primers and 13 Jbeta primers. Method: immunoSEQ multiplex PCR; TCRdb's copy keeps in-frame clones and lacks some. Among some 41,000 clones listed, roughly half were seen once. Material for sequencing was PBMCs. The chain is built from TRBV28 and TRBJ2-7; 15 nucleotides match TRBD2. This receptor was identified in a man in his sixties in good health and CMV-seronegative. CDR3 sequence (DNA): TGTGCCAGCAGTCCCTTAGGACTAGCGGGAGGGCTGCGGTACTTC. It codes for CASSPLGLAGGLRYF.